This passage covers 3 T cell receptor beta chains from one sample sequenced in a study of human T cells and chemical hapten exposure. Time point noted: healthy volunteer bleed at 6 weeks. It was from unfractionated whole blood that total RNA was extracted. TCRdb processed the RACE reads anew with MiXCR; each CDR3 protein has one entry. The repertoire holds fewer than 85,000 distinct CDR3 sequences, 8.5% to 10% seen once, with about 1.5% in the top ten. Sequencing used whole blood. These receptors all come from a female donor in good health. Some clones in this sample may be carry-over from other donors' samples.

This clonotype has ten or more counts. The rearrangement joins TRBV9 to TRBJ1-1; weak D call: TRBD1 (5 bases). The CDR3 spans 15 residues. Germline V gives CDR1 SGDLS, CDR2 YYNGEE. V was shortened by 4 bases and J by 3 bases, with 16 bases between the two germline ends. The CDR3 nucleotides are TGTGCCAGCAGCCGTAGTGGGGGTCCGGACACTGAAGCTTTCTTT. As protein: CASSRSGGPDTEAFF.

V gene TRBV12-3 or TRBV12-4 combines with J gene TRBJ2-7, with TRBD1 matching 7 bases. V lost 1 base to trimming and J lost 0 bases; unmatched junction nucleotides: 3. There are 15 residues in the CDR3. CDR3 sequence: CASSLGQGVSYEQYF. The CDR3 coding sequence is TGTGCCAGCAGTTTAGGCCAGGGGGTCTCCTACGAGCAGTACTTC.

This clonotype came up many times. The chain recombines TRBV10-3 with TRBJ1-2; D is undetermined. This CDR3 comprises 12 residues. CDR1 and CDR2 from the germline V gene are ENHRY and SYGVKD. Deletions cut 2 bases from V and 7 bases from J, with 8 bases between. The CDR3 bases are TGTGCCATCAGTGAGGACGGGTCTGGCTACACCTTC. As protein: CAISEDGSGYTF.